This T cell receptor beta chain is from a study of blood T cells in healthy people across ages. Study conclusions and caveats: Relative to aged donors, long-lived donors carried more naive CD4+ cells and displayed higher diversity.

CDR3 length: 15 residues. V was pared by 0 bases and J by 3 bases, with 12 bases between. The germline V gene has CDR1 SGHTA and CDR2 FQGNSA. Sample-barcoded 5' priming and a J-beta primer mix drove a second PCR of roughly 6 to 12 cycles. Using its own MiXCR run on the 5' RACE reads, TCRdb lists one record per CDR3 protein. This sample carries 1.5 million to 2 million distinct CDR3 sequences, 28% of them seen once, and the ten largest clones take 7% to 9%. This clonotype was seen more than once but under ten times. Antigen specificity is unknown. V is TRBV7-2 and J is TRBJ2-7, with D unclear. Sequences were obtained from blood. This receptor was identified in a woman aged 25 to 39 in good health. DNA of the CDR3: TGTGCCAGCAGCTTAGCCCAACAGCGTATCTACGAGCAGTACTTC. It encodes CASSLAQQRIYEQYF.